This TCR beta chain was observed in a study of T cell clonotyping in hematopoietic cell transplantation (dated by TCRdb to about 2021). Describing the broader study: In the study, over a hundred blood samples were gathered from approximately 33 consecutive transplant recipients and their related donors. Patient recruitment ran from 2015 to early 2017, and follow-up continued until late 2020 or death.

In regard to this clone: What this receptor recognizes is not known. Base qualities are not provided; no much larger clone lies one nucleotide away.

TCR beta CDR3 regions were amplified from genomic DNA with the immunoSEQ assay, a bias-controlled multiplex PCR using V- and J-specific primers. In a second PCR step, a proprietary barcode and Illumina adapter sequences were attached to the CDR3 amplicons. An Illumina MiSeq instrument was used to sequence the CDR3 libraries. In the paper's pipeline: Export and quality control were performed with immunoSEQ Analyzer 3.0, and downstream analyses were performed with R Bioconductor and Immunarch. Repertoire metrics were calculated using only productive rearrangements within the normalized downsampled data set. Clonotypes larger than 5 templates in the normalized cohort were defined as pathologically expanded. The Inverse Simpson Index served as the measure of repertoire diversity. To capture all clonotypes, CMV-specificity analyses were performed on the non-normalized data set. Held by TCRdb, this immuneACCESS table contains in-frame sequences only and omits some clones. Under half of the omission traces to an unresolved V gene where checked; the cause of the rest is unknown. The V and J calls and clone size are taken from that table; D and trimming were inferred from the DNA. The sample table holds 11,000 to 15,000 clones, of which 94% were seen once. The top ten hold 4.5% of the sample.

The paper as a whole reports these results and caveats: Recipient repertoires showed only a small fraction of overlap with donor repertoires, and over 95% appeared de novo at the given depth. A decrease in recipient TCR diversity was observed after transplant, and a progressive increase in pathologically expanded clonotypes was seen from day 30 to day 180. Broader TCR repertoire diversity after transplant was predicted by Inverse Simpson Index values from donors and from recipients before transplant. The sample size was limited and the cells went unsorted, which meant the CD4 and CD8 repertoire contributions could not be told apart.

Sample time point, as interpreted from the label and publication: 30 days after allo-HCT. Blood from recipients was drawn roughly 28 days before transplant, then again at days 30, 100 and 180 after transplant. Nuclei Lysis Solution was used to extract genomic DNA from fresh or cryopreserved unfractionated peripheral blood mononuclear cells. The sequence derives from a male patient aged 55-69 years who had an allogeneic stem cell transplant from an unrelated donor, so the T cells may come from the graft donor. Some clones in this sample may be carry-over from other donors' samples. The material sequenced was PBMCs, taken 30 days after allogeneic stem cell transplant.

The DNA sequence reads TGTGCCAGCAGCCACCCCACTGGACGGCGAAGCTCCTACGAGCAGTACTTC. The encoded protein is CASSHPTGRRSSYEQYF. The V and J genes are TRBV14 and TRBJ2-7; no D gene call is confident. The trim is 3 bases for V and 0 bases for J, with a gap of 18 bases between the germline ends. Inclusive of the bounding cysteine and phenylalanine, the CDR3 is 17 residues long. Only the CDR3 portion is preserved as DNA: 51 bases, with reading frame beginning at the first base. Taken from the germline V gene, the CDR1 and CDR2 loops are SGHDN and FVKESK.